The T cell receptor (beta chain) described here comes from a study of CD8 T cells in ankylosing spondylitis. Germline CDR1 reads MNHEY; CDR2 reads SVGAGI. The length of the CDR3 is 15 residues. The V end was cut by 0 bases, the J end by 3 bases, with 12 bases between. Libraries of TCR beta came from quantitative 5'-RACE with molecular barcodes. TCRdb analysed the 5' RACE reads with MiXCR anew, one entry per CDR3 protein. Among 500,000 or so distinct CDR3 sequences, approximately 5.3% were seen once, and the ten largest hold approximately 4%. In regard to this clonotype: The antigen is not known.

General study findings and limits: Earlier studies detected some motif variants in reactive arthritis synovial fluid and blood. The disease-linked clones had a CD8+ phenotype and low blood frequencies. What seemed typical of ankylosing spondylitis blood was a TCR beta motif built from eight highly homologous variants.

The J gene is TRBJ2-7, the V gene TRBV6-5; D may be TRBD2 (5 bases). Material for sequencing was blood, either unsorted or a sorted T cell fraction (not recorded which). The sequence derives from a male donor with ankylosing spondylitis. The CDR3 sequence: CASSYSIRRLYEQYF. In DNA form, the CDR3 reads TGTGCCAGCAGTTACTCCATCAGGAGGCTCTACGAGCAGTACTTC.